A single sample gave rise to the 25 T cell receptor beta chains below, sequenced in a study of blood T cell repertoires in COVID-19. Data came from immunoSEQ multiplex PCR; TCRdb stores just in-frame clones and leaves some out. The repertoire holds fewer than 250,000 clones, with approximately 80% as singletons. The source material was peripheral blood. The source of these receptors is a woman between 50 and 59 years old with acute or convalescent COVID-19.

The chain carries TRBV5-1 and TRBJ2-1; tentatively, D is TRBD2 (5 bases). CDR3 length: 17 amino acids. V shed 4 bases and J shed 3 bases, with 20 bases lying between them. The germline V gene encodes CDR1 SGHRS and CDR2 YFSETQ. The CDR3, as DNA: TGCGCCAGCAGCGTCCTCCGGGATACTAAAAGCTACAATGAGCAGTTCTTC. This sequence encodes CASSVLRDTKSYNEQFF.

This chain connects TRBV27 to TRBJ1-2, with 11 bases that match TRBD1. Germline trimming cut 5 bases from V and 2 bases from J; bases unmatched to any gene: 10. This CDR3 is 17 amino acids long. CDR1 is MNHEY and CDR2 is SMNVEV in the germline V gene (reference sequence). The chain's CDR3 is CASSPTPRTGGNYGYTF. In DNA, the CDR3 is TGTGCCAGCAGTCCAACCCCGCGGACAGGGGGCAACTATGGCTACACCTTC.

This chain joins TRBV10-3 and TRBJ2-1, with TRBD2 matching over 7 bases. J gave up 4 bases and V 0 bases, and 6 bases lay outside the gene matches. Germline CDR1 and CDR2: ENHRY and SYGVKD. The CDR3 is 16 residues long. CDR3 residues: CAISESGASGYNEQFF. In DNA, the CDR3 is TGTGCCATCAGTGAGTCAGGCGCTAGCGGATACAATGAGCAGTTCTTC.

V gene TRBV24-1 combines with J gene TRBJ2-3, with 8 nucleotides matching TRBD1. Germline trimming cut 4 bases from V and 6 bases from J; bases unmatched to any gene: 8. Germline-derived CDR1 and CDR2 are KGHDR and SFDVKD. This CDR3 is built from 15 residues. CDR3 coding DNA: TGTGCCACCAGTGACCCCGGGACAGGACGGGATACGCAGTATTTT. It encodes CATSDPGTGRDTQYF.

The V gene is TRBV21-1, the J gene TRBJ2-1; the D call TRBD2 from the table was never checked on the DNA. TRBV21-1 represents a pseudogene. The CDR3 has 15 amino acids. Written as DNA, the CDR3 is TGTGCCAGCAGCAAGGTAGGGGGGGCTGAGAATGAGCAGTTCTTC. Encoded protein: CASSKVGGAENEQFF.

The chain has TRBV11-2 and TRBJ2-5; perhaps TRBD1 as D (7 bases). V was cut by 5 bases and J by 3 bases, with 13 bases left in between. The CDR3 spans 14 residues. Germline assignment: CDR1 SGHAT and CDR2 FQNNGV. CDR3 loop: CASSAGTVKETQYF. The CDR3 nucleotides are TGTGCCAGCAGCGCGGGGACAGTAAAAGAGACCCAGTACTTC.

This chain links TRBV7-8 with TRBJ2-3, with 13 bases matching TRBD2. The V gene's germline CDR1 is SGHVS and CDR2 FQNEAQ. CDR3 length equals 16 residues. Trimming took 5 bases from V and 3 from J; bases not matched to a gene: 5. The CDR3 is CASSETSGRATDTQYF. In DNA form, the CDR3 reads TGTGCCAGCAGCGAAACTAGCGGGAGGGCAACAGATACGCAGTATTTT.

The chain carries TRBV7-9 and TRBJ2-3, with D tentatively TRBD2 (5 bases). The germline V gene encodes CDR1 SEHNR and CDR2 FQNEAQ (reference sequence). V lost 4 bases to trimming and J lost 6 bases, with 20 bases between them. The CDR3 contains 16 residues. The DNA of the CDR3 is TGTGCCAGCAGCTCCCAGTTCGGGGTCCTTGGCGATACGCAGTATTTT. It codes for CASSSQFGVLGDTQYF.

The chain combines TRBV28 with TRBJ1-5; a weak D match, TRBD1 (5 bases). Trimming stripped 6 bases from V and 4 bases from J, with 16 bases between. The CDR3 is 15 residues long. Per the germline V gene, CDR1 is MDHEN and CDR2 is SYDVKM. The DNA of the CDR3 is TGTGCCAGCAGAAACCTTGGGGCAGGTAATCAGCCCCAGCATTTT. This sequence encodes CASRNLGAGNQPQHF. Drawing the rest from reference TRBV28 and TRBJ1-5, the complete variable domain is DVKVTQSSRYLVKRTGEKVFLECVQDMDHENMFWYRQDPGLGLRLIYFSYDVKMKEKGDIPEGYSVSREKKERFSLILESASTNQTSMYLCASRNLGAGNQPQHFGDGTRLSIL.

CDR3 sequence (DNA): TGTGCCAGCACTCGACGGGGGGGCGACGGGGACTATGGCTACACCTTC. Encoded protein: CASTRRGGDGDYGYTF. This chain uses TRBV3-1 (or the pseudogene TRBV3-2) with TRBJ1-2, with D tentatively TRBD1 (6 bases). Germline V gene data show CDR1 as LGHDT and CDR2 as YNNKEL (reference sequence). The CDR3 length is 16 residues. Between the trimmed V and J ends, which lost 7 bases and 3 bases, there was a span of 21 bases.

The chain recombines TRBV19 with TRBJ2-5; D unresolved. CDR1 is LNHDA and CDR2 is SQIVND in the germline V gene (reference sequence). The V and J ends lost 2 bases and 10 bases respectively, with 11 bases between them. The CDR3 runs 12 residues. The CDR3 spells CASSISQSVQYF. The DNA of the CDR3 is TGTGCCAGTAGTATATCACAGTCGGTCCAGTACTTC. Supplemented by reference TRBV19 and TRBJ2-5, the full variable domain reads DGGITQSPKYLFRKEGQNVTLSCEQNLNHDAMYWYRQDPGQGLRLIYYSQIVNDFQKGDIAEGYSVSREKKESFPLTVTSAQKNPTAFYLCASSISQSVQYFGPGTRLLVL.

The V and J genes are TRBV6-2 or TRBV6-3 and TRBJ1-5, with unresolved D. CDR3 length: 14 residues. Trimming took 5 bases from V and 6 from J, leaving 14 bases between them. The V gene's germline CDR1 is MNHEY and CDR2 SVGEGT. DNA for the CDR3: TGTGCCAGCAGTATCGGGAAGGTCGCTCAGCCCCAGCATTTT. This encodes CASSIGKVAQPQHF.

The CDR3 protein is CASSTTGVSSYEQYF. DNA for the CDR3: TGTGCCAGCAGTACCACCGGGGTGAGCTCCTACGAGCAGTACTTC. This chain links TRBV27 with TRBJ2-7; D may be TRBD2 (5 bases). The length of the CDR3 is 15 residues. Germline loops: CDR1 MNHEY, CDR2 SMNVEV (reference sequence). Between the trimmed V and J ends, which lost 5 bases and 0 bases, there was a span of 14 bases.

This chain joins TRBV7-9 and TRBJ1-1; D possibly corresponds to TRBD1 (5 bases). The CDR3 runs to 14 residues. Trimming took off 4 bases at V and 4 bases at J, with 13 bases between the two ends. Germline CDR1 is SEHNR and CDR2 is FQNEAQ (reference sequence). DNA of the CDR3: TGTGCCAGCAGCTCTTCGGGGGATAGCACTGAAGCTTTCTTT. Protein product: CASSSSGDSTEAFF.

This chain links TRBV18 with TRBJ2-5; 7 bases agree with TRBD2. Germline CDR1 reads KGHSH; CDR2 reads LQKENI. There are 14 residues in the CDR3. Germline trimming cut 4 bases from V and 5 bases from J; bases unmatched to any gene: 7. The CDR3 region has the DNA TGTGCCAGCTCACGCCTGACTAGCCCGGAGACCCAGTACTTC. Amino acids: CASSRLTSPETQYF.

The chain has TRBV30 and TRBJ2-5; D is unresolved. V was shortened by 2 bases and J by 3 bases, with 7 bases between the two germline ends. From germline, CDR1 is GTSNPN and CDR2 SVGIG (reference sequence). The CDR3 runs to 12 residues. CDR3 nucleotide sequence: TGTGCCTGGAGTCTGAGAAAAGAGACCCAGTACTTC. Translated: CAWSLRKETQYF.

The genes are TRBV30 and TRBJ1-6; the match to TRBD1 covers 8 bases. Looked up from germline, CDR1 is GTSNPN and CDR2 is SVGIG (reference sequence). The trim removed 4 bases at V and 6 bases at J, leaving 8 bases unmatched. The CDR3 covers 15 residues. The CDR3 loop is CAWTRGPRTNSPLHF. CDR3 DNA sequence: TGTGCCTGGACCAGGGGGCCGCGGACTAATTCACCCCTCCACTTT.

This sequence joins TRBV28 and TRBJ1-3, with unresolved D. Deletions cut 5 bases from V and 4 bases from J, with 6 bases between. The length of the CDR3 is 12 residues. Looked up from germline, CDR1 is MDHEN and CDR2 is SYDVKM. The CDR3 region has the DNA TGTGCCAGCAGTATCGTAGGAAACACCATATATTTT. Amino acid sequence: CASSIVGNTIYF.

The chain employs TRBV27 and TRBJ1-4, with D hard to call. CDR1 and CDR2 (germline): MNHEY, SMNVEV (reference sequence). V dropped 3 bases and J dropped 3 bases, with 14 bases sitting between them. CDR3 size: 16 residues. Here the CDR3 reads CASSFKFPSSNEKLFF. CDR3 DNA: TGTGCCAGCAGTTTCAAGTTCCCGAGTTCTAATGAAAAACTGTTTTTT.

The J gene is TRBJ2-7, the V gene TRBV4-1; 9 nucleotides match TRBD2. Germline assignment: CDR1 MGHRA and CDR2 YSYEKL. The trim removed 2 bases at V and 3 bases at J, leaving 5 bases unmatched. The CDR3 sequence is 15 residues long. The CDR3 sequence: CASSQTQTSGYEQYF. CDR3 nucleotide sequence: TGCGCCAGCAGCCAAACACAGACTAGCGGCTACGAGCAGTACTTC.

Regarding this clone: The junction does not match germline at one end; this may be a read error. CDR3 region: CASSTVSGNTIYF. The CDR3 DNA reads as TGTGCCAGCAGTACAGTCTCTGGAAACACCATATATTTT. This rearrangement joins TRBV19 to TRBJ1-3; D not certain. This CDR3 has 13 amino acids. Germline CDR1 LNHDA, CDR2 SQIVND (reference sequence).

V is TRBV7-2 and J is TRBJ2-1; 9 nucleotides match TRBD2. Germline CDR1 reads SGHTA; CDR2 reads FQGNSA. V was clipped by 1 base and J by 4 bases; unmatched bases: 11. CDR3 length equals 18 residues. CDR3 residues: CASSLDFGIAGAYNEQFF. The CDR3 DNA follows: TGTGCCAGCAGCTTAGATTTTGGAATAGCGGGGGCTTACAATGAGCAGTTCTTC.

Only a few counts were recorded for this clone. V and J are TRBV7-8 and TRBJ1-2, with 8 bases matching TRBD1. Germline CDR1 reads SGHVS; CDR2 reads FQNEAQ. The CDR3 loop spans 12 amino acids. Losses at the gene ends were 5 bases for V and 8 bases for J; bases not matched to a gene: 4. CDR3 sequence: CASSATGDGYTF. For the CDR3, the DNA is TGTGCCAGCAGCGCGACAGGGGACGGCTACACCTTC.

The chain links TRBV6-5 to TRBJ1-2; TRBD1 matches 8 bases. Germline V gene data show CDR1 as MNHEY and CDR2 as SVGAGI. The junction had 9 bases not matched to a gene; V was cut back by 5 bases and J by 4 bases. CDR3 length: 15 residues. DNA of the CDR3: TGTGCCAGCAGTACCCGGACAGGGCCTTCCTATGGCTACACCTTC. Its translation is CASSTRTGPSYGYTF.

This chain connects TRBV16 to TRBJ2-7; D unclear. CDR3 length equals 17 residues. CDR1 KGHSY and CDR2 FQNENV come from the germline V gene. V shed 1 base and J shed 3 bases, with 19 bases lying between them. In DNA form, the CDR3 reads TGTGCCAGCAGCCAATTCGCGGCGGCGGTAAAAGACTACGAGCAGTACTTC. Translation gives CASSQFAAAVKDYEQYF. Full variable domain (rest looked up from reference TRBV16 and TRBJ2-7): GEEVAQTPKHLVRGEGQKAKLYCAPIKGHSYVFWYQQVLKNEFKFLISFQNENVFDETGMPKERFSAKCLPNSPCSLEIQATKLEDSAVYFCASSQFAAAVKDYEQYFGPGTRLTVT.